The subject of this entry is one TCR beta chain. Trimming pared 3 bases from V and 6 bases from J, leaving 16 bases between. Germline lookup yields CDR1 SGHTS and CDR2 YDEGEE. The CDR3 covers 15 residues. This record belongs to a study of OX40 agonist ivuxolimab in advanced cancers. Study summary: The patients received agonistic anti-OX40 (CD134) antibody ivuxolimab.

Profiling relied on immunoSEQ multiplex PCR, and the TCRdb table lists in-frame clones only, not all of them. The profile covers roughly 70,000 clones, with over 75% appearing a single time and 0.6% to 0.85% taken by the ten largest. The specimen was CD4+ or CD8+ T cells sorted from blood, collected in a trial of the OX40 agonist ivuxolimab. This rearrangement joins TRBV5-8 to TRBJ1-5; D is unclear. The receptor comes from an adult with an advanced solid tumor such as melanoma, head and neck, liver or kidney cancer. In DNA, the CDR3 is TGTGCCAGCAGCTCGCGATCTCCGGGAGGTCAGCCCCAGCATTTT. Translation gives CASSSRSPGGQPQHF. Supplemented by reference TRBV5-8 and TRBJ1-5, the full variable domain reads EAGVTQSPTHLIKTRGQQATLRCSPISGHTSVYWYQQALGLGLQFLLWYDEGEERNRGNFPPRFSGRQFPNYSSELNVNALELEDSALYLCASSSRSPGGQPQHFGDGTRLSIL.